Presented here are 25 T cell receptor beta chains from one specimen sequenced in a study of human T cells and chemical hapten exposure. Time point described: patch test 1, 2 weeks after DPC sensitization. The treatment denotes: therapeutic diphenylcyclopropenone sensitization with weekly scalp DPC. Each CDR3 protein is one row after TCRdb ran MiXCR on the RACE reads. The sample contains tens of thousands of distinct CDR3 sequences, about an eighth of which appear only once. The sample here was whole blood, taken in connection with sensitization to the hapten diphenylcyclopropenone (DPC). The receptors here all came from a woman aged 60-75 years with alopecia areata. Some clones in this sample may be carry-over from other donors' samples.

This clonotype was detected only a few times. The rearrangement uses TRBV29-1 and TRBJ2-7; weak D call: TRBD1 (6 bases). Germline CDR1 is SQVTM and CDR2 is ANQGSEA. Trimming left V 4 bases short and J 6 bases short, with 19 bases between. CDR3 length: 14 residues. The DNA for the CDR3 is TGCAGCGTTGGGGGGCTTATTGGTCTGACCGAGCAGTACTTC. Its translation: CSVGGLIGLTEQYF.

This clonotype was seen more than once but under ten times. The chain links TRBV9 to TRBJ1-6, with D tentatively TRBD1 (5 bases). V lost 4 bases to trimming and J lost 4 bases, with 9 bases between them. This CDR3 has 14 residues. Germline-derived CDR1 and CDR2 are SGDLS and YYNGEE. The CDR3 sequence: CASSTTEYNSPLHF. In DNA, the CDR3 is TGTGCCAGCAGCACGACAGAGTATAATTCACCCCTCCACTTT. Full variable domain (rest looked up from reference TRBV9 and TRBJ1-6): DSGVTQTPKHLITATGQRVTLRCSPRSGDLSVYWYQQSLDQGLQFLIQYYNGEERAKGNILERFSAQQFPDLHSELNLSSLELGDSALYFCASSTTEYNSPLHFGNGTRLTVT.

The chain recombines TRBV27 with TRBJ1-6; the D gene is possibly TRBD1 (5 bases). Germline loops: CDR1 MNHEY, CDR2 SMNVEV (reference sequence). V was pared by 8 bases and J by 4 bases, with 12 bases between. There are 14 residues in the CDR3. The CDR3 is CASAGGYYNSPLHF. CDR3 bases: TGTGCCAGCGCCGGGGGGTATTATAATTCACCCCTCCACTTT.

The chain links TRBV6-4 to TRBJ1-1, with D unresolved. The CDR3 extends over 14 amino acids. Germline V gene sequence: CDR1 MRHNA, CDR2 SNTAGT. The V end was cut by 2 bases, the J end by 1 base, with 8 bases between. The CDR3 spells CASSDGRRNTEAFF. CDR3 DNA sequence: TGTGCCAGCAGTGACGGGAGGAGGAACACTGAAGCTTTCTTT.

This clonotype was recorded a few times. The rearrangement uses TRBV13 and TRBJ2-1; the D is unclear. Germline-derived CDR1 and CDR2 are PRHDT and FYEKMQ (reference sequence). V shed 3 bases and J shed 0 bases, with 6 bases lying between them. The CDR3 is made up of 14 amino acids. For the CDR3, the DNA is TGTGCCAGCAGCTTGTTTGCCTCCTACAATGAGCAGTTCTTC. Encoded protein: CASSLFASYNEQFF. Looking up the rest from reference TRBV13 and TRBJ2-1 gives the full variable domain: AAGVIQSPRHLIKEKRETATLKCYPIPRHDTVYWYQQGPGQDPQFLISFYEKMQSDKGSIPDRFSAQQFSDYHSELNMSSLELGDSALYFCASSLFASYNEQFFGPGTRLTVL.

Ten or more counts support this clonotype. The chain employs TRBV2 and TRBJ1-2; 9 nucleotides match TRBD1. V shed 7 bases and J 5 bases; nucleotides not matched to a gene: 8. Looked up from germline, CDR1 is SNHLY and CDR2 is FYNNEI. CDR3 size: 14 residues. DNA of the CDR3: TGTGCCAGCACCCTGGACAGGGGACCATATGGCTACACCTTC. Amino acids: CASTLDRGPYGYTF.

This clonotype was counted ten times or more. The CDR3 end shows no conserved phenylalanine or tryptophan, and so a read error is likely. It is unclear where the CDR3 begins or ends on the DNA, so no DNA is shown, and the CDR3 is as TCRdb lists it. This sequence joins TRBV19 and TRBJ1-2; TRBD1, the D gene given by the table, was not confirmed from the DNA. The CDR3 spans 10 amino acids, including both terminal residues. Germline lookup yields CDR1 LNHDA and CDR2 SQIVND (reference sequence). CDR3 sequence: CARNYRDPQE.

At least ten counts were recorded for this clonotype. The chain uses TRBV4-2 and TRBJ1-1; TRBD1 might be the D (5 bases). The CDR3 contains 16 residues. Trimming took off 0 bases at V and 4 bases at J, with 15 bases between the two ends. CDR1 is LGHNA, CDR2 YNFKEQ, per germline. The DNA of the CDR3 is TGTGCCAGCAGCCAAGATTTGGTAGGGGCCCGCACTGAAGCTTTCTTT. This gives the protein CASSQDLVGARTEAFF.

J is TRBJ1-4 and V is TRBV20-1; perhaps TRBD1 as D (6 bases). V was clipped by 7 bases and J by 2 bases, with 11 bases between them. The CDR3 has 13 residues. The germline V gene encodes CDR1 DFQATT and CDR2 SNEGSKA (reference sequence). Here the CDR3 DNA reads TGCAGTGTTCAGGGGCGGACTAATGAAAAACTGTTTTTT. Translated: CSVQGRTNEKLFF.

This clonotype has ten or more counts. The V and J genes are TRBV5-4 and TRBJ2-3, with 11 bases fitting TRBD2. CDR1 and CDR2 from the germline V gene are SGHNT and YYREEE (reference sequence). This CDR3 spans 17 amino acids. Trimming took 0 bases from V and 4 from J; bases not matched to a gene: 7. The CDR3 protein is CASSLEGLAEISDTQYF. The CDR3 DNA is TGTGCCAGCAGCTTGGAGGGACTAGCGGAAATCTCAGATACGCAGTATTTT.

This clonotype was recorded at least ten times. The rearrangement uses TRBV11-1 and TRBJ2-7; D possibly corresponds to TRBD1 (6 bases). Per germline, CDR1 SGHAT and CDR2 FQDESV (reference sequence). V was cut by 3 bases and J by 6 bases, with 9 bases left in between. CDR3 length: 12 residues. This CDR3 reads CASSFSGVEQYF. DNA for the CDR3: TGTGCCAGCAGCTTCTCAGGGGTCGAGCAGTACTTC.

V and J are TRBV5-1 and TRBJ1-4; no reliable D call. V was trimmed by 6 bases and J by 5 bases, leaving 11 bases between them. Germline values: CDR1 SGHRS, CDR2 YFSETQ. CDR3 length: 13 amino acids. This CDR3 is CASTRGVNEKLFF. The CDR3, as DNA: TGCGCCAGCACCCGTGGCGTCAATGAAAAACTGTTTTTT.

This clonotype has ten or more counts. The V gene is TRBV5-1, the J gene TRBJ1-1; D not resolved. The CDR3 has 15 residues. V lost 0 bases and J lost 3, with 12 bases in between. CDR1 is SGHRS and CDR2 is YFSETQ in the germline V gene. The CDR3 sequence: CASSLAPSADTEAFF. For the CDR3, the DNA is TGCGCCAGCAGCTTGGCCCCCAGTGCGGACACTGAAGCTTTCTTT.

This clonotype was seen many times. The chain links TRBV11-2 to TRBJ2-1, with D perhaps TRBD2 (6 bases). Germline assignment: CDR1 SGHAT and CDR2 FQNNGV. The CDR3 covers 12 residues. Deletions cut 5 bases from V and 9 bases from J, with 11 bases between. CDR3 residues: CASSRQGGEQFF. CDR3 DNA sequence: TGTGCCAGCAGCCGTCAGGGAGGTGAGCAGTTCTTC.

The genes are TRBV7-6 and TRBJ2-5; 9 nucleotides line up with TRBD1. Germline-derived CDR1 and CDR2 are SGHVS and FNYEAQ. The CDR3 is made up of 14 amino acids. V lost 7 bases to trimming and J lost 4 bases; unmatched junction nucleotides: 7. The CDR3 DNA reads TGTGCCAGCACCAATCCACAGGGGGCAGAGACCCAGTACTTC. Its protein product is CASTNPQGAETQYF.

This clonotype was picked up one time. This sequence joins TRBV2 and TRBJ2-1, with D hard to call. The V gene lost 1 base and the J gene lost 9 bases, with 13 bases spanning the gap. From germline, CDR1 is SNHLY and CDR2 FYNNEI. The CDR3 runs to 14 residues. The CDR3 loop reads CASSEDRPPREQFF. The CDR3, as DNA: TGTGCCAGCAGTGAAGATCGTCCACCACGTGAGCAGTTCTTC.

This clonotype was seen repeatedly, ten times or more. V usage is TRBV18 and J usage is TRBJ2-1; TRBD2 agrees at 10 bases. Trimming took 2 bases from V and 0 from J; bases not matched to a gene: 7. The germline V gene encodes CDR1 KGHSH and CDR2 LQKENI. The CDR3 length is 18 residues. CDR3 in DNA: TGTGCCAGCTCACCATTAAGCCTAGCGGGGGCCTCCTACAATGAGCAGTTCTTC. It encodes CASSPLSLAGASYNEQFF.

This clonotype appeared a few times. The CDR3 DNA reads TGTGCCGGCGGAGAGGGCCAAGGCGCTAATGAAAAACTGTTTTTT. Protein: CAGGEGQGANEKLFF. The chain combines TRBV7-8 with TRBJ1-4; D is undetermined. Germline loops: CDR1 SGHVS, CDR2 FQNEAQ. Trimming pared 11 bases from V and 3 bases from J, leaving 19 bases between. CDR3 length: 15 amino acids.

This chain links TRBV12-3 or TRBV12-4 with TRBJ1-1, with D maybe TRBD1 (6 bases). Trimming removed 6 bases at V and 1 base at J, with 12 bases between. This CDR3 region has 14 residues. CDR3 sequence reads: CASSDRSANTEAFF. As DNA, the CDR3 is TGTGCCAGCAGCGACAGGTCAGCGAACACTGAAGCTTTCTTT.

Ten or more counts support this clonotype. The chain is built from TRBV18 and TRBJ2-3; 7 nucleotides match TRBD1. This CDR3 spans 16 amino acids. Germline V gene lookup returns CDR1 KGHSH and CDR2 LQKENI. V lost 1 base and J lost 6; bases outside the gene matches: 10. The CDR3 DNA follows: TGTGCCAGCTCACCACAGGGGGCCAACCTCTGGGATACGCAGTATTTT. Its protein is CASSPQGANLWDTQYF. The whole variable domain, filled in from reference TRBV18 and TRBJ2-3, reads NAGVMQNPRHLVRRRGQEARLRCSPMKGHSHVYWYRQLPEEGLKFMVYLQKENIIDESGMPKERFSAEFPKEGPSILRIQQVVRGDSAAYFCASSPQGANLWDTQYFGPGTRLTVL.

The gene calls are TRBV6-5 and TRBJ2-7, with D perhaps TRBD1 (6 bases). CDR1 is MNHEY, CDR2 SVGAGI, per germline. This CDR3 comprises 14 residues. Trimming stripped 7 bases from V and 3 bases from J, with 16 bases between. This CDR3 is CASKIRTDNYEQYF. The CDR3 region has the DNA TGTGCCAGCAAGATCCGGACAGATAACTACGAGCAGTACTTC.

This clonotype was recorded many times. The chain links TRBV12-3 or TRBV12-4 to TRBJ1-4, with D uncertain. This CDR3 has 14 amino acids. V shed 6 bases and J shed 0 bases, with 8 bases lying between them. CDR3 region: CASSAQATNEKLFF. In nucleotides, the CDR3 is TGTGCCAGCAGCGCCCAGGCAACTAATGAAAAACTGTTTTTT.

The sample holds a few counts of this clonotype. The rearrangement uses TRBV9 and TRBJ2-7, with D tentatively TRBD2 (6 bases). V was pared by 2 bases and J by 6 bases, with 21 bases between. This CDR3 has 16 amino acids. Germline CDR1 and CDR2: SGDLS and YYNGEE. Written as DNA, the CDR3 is TGTGCCAGCAGCGTGGAGGGAACAGGTTCCCGCGGCGAGCAGTACTTC. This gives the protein CASSVEGTGSRGEQYF. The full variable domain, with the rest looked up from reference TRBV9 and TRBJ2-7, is DSGVTQTPKHLITATGQRVTLRCSPRSGDLSVYWYQQSLDQGLQFLIQYYNGEERAKGNILERFSAQQFPDLHSELNLSSLELGDSALYFCASSVEGTGSRGEQYFGPGTRLTVT.

CDR3 in DNA: TGTGCCAGCACCCCCCCCGGGACAGGGTATGAAAAACTGTTTTTT. Amino acid sequence: CASTPPGTGYEKLFF. The chain combines TRBV6-6 with TRBJ1-4, with 9 positions matching TRBD1. Germline V gives CDR1 MNHNY, CDR2 SVGAGI (reference sequence). After removal of 7 bases from V and 6 bases from J, the junction contained 9 bases not matched to a gene. The CDR3 is made up of 15 amino acids.

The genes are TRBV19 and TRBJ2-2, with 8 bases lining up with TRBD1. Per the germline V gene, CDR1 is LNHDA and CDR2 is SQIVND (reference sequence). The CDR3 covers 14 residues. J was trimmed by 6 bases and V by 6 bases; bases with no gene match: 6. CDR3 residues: CASSRQGFPGELFF. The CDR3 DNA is TGTGCCAGTAGCAGACAGGGGTTCCCCGGGGAGCTGTTTTTT.